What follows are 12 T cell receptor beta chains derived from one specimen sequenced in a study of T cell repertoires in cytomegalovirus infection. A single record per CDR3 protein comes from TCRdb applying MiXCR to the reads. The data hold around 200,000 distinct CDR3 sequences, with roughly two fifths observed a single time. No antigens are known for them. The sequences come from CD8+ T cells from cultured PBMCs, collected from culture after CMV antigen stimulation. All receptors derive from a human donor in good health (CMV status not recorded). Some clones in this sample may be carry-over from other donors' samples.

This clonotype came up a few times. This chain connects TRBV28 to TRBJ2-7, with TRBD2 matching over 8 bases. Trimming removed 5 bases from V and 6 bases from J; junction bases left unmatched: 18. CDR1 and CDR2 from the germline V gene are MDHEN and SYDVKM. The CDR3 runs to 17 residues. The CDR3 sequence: CASSPPYSGIQFTEQYF. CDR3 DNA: TGTGCCAGCAGTCCTCCCTATAGCGGGATCCAGTTCACCGAGCAGTACTTC.

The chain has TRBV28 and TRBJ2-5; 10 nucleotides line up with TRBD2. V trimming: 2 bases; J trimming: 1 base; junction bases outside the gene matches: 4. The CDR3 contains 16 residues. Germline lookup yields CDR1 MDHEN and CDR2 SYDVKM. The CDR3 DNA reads TGTGCCAGCAGTTTAGATCGGACTAGCGGCCAAGAGACCCAGTACTTC. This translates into CASSLDRTSGQETQYF.

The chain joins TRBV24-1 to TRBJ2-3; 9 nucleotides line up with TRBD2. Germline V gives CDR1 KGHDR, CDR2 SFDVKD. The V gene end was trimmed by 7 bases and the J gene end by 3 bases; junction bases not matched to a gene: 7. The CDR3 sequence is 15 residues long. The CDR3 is CATRKIAGATDTQYF. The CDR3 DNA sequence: TGTGCCACCAGAAAGATAGCGGGAGCGACAGATACGCAGTATTTT.

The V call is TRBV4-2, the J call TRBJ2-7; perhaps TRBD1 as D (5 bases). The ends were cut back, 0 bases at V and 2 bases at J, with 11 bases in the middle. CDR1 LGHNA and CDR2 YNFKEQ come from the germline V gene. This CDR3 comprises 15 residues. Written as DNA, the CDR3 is TGTGCCAGCAGCCAAGAAGCACGGACAACCTACGAGCAGTACTTC. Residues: CASSQEARTTYEQYF.

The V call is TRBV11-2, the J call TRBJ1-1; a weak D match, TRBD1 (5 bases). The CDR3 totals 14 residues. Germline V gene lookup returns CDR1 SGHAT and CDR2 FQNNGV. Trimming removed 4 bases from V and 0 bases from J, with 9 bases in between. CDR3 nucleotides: TGTGCCAGCAGCTCTGGGGGTATGAACACTGAAGCTTTCTTT. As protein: CASSSGGMNTEAFF.

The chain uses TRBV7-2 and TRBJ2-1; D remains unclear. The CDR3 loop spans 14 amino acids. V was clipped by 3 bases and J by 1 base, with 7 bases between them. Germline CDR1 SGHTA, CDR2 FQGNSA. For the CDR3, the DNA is TGTGCCAGCAGCTTCCTTGCATCCTACAATGAGCAGTTCTTC. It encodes CASSFLASYNEQFF.

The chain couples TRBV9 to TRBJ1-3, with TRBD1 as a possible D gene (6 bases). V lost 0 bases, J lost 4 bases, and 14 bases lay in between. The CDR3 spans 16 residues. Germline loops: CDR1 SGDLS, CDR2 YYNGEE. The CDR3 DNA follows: TGTGCCAGCAGCGTAGTTGGGGGCAGCTCCGGAAACACCATATATTTT. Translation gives CASSVVGGSSGNTIYF.

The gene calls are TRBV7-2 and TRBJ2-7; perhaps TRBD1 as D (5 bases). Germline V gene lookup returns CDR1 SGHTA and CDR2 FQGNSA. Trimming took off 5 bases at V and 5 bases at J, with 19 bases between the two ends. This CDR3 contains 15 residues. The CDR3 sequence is CASSPFGAGPHEQYF. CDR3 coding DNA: TGTGCCAGCAGCCCTTTTGGGGCAGGACCCCACGAGCAGTACTTC.

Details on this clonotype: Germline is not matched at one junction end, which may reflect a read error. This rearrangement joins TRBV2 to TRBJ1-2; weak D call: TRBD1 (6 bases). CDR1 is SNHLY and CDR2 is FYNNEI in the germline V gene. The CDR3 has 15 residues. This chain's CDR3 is CASKDSLSPWGFYSF. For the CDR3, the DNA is TGTGCCAGCAAGGACAGCCTCTCCCCCTGGGGATTTTACAGCTTC.

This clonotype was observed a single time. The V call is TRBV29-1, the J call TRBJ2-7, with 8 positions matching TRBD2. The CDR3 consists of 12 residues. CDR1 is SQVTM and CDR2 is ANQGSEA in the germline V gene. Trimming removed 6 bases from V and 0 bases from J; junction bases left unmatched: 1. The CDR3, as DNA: TGCAGCGTGGGGACTAGCTCCTACGAGCAGTACTTC. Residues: CSVGTSSYEQYF.

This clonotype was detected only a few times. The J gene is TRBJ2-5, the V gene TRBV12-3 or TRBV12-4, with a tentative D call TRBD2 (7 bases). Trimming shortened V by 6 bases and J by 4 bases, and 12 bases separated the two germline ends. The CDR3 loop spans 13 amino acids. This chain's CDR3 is CASSPRGGETQYF. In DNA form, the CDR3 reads TGTGCCAGCAGCCCGAGGGGGGGAGAGACCCAGTACTTC.

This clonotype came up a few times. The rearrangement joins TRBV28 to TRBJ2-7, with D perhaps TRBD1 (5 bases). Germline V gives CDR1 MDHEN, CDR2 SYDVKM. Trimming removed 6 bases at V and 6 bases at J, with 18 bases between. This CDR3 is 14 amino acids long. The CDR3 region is CASSPVIRDSEQYF. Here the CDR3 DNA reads TGTGCCAGCAGCCCAGTTATCAGGGATAGCGAGCAGTACTTC. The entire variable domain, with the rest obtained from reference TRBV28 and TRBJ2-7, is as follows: DVKVTQSSRYLVKRTGEKVFLECVQDMDHENMFWYRQDPGLGLRLIYFSYDVKMKEKGDIPEGYSVSREKKERFSLILESASTNQTSMYLCASSPVIRDSEQYFGPGTRLTVT.